This T cell receptor beta chain was found in a study of T cell responses to AZD1222 COVID-19 vaccine. Turning to the study itself: Pooled in the analysis were second doses at about 4 or about 12 weeks. The study, taken as a whole, reports: White British donors predominated, females outnumbered males, and clonal diversity was possibly underestimated. Compared with day 0, the breadth and depth of the Spike-specific TCR repertoire rose significantly after two doses of AZD1222. Regions 160-218 and 743-854 dominated among vaccine-associated CD4 TCRs spanning spike.

The V gene lost 2 bases and the J gene lost 6 bases, with 9 bases spanning the gap. Germline V gives CDR1 SGHAT, CDR2 FQNNGV. The CDR3 has 13 amino acids. Here immunoSEQ multiplex PCR was the method, and the copy in TCRdb shows in-frame clones only, minus some. The table has 130,000 to 150,000 clones, more than 80% seen once. Worth noting for this clone: Its antigen is not identified.

Sequences were derived from peripheral blood, sampled on day 0 of AZD1222 vaccination. The source is an adult in good health. This chain uses TRBV11-2 with TRBJ2-3; the D is unclear. The CDR3, as DNA: TGTGCCAGCAGCTTACAGCCCAAGGATACGCAGTATTTT. Its translation is CASSLQPKDTQYF.